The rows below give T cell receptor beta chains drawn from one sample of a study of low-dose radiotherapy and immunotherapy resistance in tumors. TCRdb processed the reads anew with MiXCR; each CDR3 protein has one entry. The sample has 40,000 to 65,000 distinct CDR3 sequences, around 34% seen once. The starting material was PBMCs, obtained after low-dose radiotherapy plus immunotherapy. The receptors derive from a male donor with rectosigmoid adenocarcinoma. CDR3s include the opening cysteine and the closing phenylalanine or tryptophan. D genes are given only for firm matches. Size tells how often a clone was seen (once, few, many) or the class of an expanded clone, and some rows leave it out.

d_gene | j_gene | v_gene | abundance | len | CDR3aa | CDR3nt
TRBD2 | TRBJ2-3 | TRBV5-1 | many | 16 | CASSLKASGSRDTQYF | TGCGCCAGCAGCTTGAAGGCTAGCGGGAGTCGTGATACGCAGTATTTT
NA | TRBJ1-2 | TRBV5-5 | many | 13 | CASSSGLLYGYTF | TGTGCCAGCAGCTCGGGACTGCTCTATGGCTACACCTTC
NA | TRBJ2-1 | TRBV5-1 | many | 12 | CATSDSFNEQFF | TGCGCCACCTCGGACAGTTTCAATGAGCAGTTCTTC
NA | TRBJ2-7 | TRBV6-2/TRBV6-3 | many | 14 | CASSSLRVGYEQYF | TGTGCCAGCAGTTCCCTCAGGGTAGGCTACGAGCAGTACTTC
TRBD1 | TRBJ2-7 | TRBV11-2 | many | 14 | CASAQWDRVYEQYF | TGTGCCTCTGCGCAGTGGGACAGGGTGTACGAGCAGTACTTC
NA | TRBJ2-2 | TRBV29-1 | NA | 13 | CIREVRGSGELFF | TGCATTAGAGAGGTGCGAGGGTCCGGGGAGCTGTTTTTT
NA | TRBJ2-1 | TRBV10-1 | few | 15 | CASSGGSSSYNEQFF | TGCGCCAGCAGTGGTGGCTCCAGCTCCTACAATGAGCAGTTCTTC
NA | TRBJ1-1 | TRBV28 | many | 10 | CASRSLEAFF | TGTGCCAGCAGATCCCTTGAAGCTTTCTTT
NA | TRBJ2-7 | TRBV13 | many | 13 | CASSPPPLYEQYF | TGTGCCAGCAGCCCCCCCCCCTTGTACGAGCAGTACTTC
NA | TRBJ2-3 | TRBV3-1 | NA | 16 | CASSPTGTISTDTQYF | TGTGCCAGCAGCCCAACAGGGACTATAAGCACAGATACGCAGTATTTT
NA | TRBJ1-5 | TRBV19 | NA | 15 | CASLSTGSGLQPQHF | TGTGCCAGTTTGAGCACGGGCTCAGGCCTTCAGCCCCAGCATTTT
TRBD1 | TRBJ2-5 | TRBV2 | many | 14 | CASRGDSQRETQYF | TGTGCCAGCAGGGGGGACAGTCAGAGAGAGACCCAGTACTTC
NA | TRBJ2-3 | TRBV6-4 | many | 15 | CASSPGTTSTDTQYF | TGTGCCAGCAGTCCCGGGACCACTAGCACAGATACGCAGTATTTT
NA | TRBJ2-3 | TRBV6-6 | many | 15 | CASYYAGLAGDTQYF | TGTGCCAGTTATTACGCGGGACTTGCGGGAGATACGCAGTATTTT
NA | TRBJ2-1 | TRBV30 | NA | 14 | CAWSVHGPVNEQFF | TGTGCCTGGAGTGTACACGGGCCCGTCAATGAGCAGTTCTTC
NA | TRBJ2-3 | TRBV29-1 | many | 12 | CSARLGTDTQYF | TGCAGCGCCCGACTGGGCACAGATACGCAGTATTTT
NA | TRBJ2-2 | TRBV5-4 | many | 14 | CASSLSVLSGELFF | TGTGCCAGCAGCTTGTCTGTTCTGTCCGGGGAGCTGTTTTTT
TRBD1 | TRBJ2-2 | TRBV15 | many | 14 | CATSGQGFTGELFF | TGTGCCACCAGTGGACAGGGGTTCACCGGGGAGCTGTTTTTT
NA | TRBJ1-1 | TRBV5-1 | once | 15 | CASSLSDPGGTEAFF | TGCGCCAGCAGCTTGAGCGACCCTGGAGGCACTGAAGCTTTCTTT
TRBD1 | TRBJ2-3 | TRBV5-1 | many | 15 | CASSLPTGATDTQYF | TGCGCCAGCAGCCTCCCGACAGGGGCCACAGATACGCAGTATTTT
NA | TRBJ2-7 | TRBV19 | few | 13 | CASSIRESYEQYF | TGTGCCAGTAGTATTCGGGAATCCTACGAGCAGTACTTC
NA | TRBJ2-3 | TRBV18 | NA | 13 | CASSEDSADTQYF | TGTGCCAGCTCAGAGGACAGTGCAGATACGCAGTATTTT
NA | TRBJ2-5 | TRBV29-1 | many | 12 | CSVDRSLETQYF | TGCAGCGTGGACAGAAGCTTAGAGACCCAGTACTTC
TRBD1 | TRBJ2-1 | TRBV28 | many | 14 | CASRPGGTYNEQFF | TGTGCCAGCAGACCAGGGGGCACCTACAATGAGCAGTTCTTC
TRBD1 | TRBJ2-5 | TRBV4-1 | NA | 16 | CASGLFGTGFQETQYF | TGCGCCAGCGGCCTTTTTGGGACAGGGTTCCAAGAGACCCAGTACTTC
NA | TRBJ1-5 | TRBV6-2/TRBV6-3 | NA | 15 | CASSPRVDSNQPQHF | TGTGCCAGCAGTCCACGGGTTGATAGCAATCAGCCCCAGCATTTT
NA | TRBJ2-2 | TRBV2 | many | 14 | CASKGWANTGELFF | TGTGCCAGCAAAGGATGGGCTAACACCGGGGAGCTGTTTTTT
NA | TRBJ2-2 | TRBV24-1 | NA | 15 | CATAPRGANTGELFF | TGTGCCACCGCACCCCGGGGAGCTAACACCGGGGAGCTGTTTTTT
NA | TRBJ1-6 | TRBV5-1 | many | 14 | CASSPDGPQSPLHF | TGCGCCAGCAGCCCGGACGGCCCTCAATCACCCCTCCACTTT
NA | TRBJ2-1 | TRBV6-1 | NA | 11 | CASESAGEQFF | TGTGCCAGCGAAAGCGCCGGTGAGCAGTTCTTC
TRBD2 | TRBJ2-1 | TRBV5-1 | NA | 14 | CAASKVAGGNEQFF | TGCGCCGCCAGCAAGGTGGCGGGGGGCAATGAGCAGTTCTTC
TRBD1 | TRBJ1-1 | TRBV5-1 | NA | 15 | CASSYYRGKNTEAFF | TGCGCCAGCAGCTACTACAGGGGAAAGAACACTGAAGCTTTCTTT
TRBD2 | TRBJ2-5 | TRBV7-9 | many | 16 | CASSLLRAGGIETQYF | TGTGCCAGCAGCCTCCTCCGAGCGGGGGGAATTGAGACCCAGTACTTC
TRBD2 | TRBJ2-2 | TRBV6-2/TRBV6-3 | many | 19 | CASSRPRLAGGKNTGELFF | TGTGCCAGCAGCAGACCCCGTCTAGCGGGGGGCAAGAACACCGGGGAGCTGTTTTTT
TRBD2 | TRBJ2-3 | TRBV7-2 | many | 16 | CASSLGVSGDTDTQYF | TGTGCCAGCAGCCTGGGCGTTAGCGGGGACACAGATACGCAGTATTTT